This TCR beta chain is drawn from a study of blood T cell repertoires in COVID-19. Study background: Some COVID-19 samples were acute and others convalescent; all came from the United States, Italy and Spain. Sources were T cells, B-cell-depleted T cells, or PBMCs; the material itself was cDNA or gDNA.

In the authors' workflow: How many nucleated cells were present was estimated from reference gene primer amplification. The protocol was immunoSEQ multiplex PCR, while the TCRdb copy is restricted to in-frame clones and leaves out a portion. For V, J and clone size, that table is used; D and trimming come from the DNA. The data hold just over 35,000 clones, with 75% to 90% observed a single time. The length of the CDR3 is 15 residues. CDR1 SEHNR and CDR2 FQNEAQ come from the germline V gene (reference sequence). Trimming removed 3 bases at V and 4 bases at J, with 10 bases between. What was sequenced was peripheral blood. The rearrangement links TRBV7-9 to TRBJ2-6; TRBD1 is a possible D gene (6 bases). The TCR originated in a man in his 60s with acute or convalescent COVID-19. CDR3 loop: CASSLTGAGANVLTF. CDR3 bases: TGTGCCAGCAGCTTGACAGGTGCCGGGGCCAACGTCCTGACTTTC.